This T cell receptor (beta chain) originates from a study of T cells in Graves' hyperthyroidism and ophthalmopathy. Across the study: Specimen type is peripheral blood, collected at initial diagnosis prior to any treatment.

Germline CDR1 reads DFQATT; CDR2 reads SNEGSKA (reference sequence). V dropped 5 bases and J dropped 4; count of bases not matched to a gene: 8. CDR3 length: 16 residues. With a duration under 2 months, the hyperthyroidism was newly diagnosed in patients aged 18 to 65. At first hyperthyroidism diagnosis, before any ophthalmopathy symptoms, the blood sample was collected. RNA transcripts provided the source from which TCR beta CDR3 regions were amplified. An initial round of RT-PCR targeting the TCR CDR3 relied on the HTBI primer set. TCRdb processed the multiplex PCR reads anew with MiXCR; each CDR3 protein has one entry. The sample includes around 700,000 distinct CDR3 sequences, 15% to 20% of them seen just once. This clonotype came up a few times.

Sequencing input: blood. The source is a woman between 45 and 60 years old with Graves' hyperthyroidism that later progressed to Graves' ophthalmopathy. The gene calls are TRBV20-1 and TRBJ2-1, with TRBD2 matching 13 bases. The CDR3 region is CSAQRTSGGPYNEQFF. The CDR3 bases are TGCAGTGCTCAAAGGACTAGCGGGGGACCTTACAATGAGCAGTTCTTC.